This T cell receptor beta chain was found in a study of blood T cell repertoires in COVID-19. Overall study: Donors in the United States, Italy and Spain gave samples during acute or convalescent COVID-19. Sources were T cells, B-cell-depleted T cells, or PBMCs; the material itself was cDNA or gDNA.

Per the original data handling: It was from reference gene primer amplification that nucleated cell counts were estimated. Method: immunoSEQ multiplex PCR; TCRdb's copy keeps in-frame clones and lacks some. V and J calls and clone size are copied from that table; D and trimming were computed from the DNA. Altogether roughly 200,000 clones are present, approximately 80% being singletons, with the ten largest covering roughly 18%. The sample comprised peripheral blood. The receptor was isolated from a woman aged 80 or over with active or convalescent COVID-19.

This CDR3 reads CASSQSRQPSYGYTF. CDR3 nucleotide sequence: TGTGCCAGCAGCCAAAGTCGACAGCCAAGCTATGGCTACACCTTC. This chain links TRBV4-2 with TRBJ1-2; D is possibly TRBD1 (5 bases). V lost 2 bases and J lost 4, with 14 bases in between. CDR3 size: 15 residues. Germline-derived CDR1 and CDR2 are LGHNA and YNFKEQ.